These T cell receptor beta chains were read from a single sample in a study of control samples from healthy donors and cancer patients. Clones were read by immunoSEQ multiplex PCR, and TCRdb kept only the in-frame ones, dropping some. The sample lists about 160,000 clones, just under 95% occurring once. The specimen was blood. The receptors were gathered from a woman aged 40 to 55 in good health. Each CDR3 is given with its conserved first and last residue. A D gene is named only where the DNA matches it firmly. The size of a clone is reported for some rows only, either as once, few or many, or as a class for expanded clones.

TRBD1	-	TRBV6-2/TRBV6-3	TRBJ1-5	TGTGCCAGCAGTTTTAACAGGGGGCGCAATCAGCCCCAGCATTTT	CASSFNRGRNQPQHF
-	-	TRBV6-5	TRBJ2-3	TGTGCCAGCAGTACCCCCAGCACAGATACGCAGTATTTT	CASSTPSTDTQYF
TRBD2	-	TRBV10-2	TRBJ2-3	TGCGCCAGCAGGGCGGGAGGGAACACAGATACGCAGTATTTT	CASRAGGNTDTQYF
TRBD1	once	TRBV27	TRBJ1-1	TGTGCCAGCAGTCCTCGGGGGACAGGAGGCATGAACACTGAAGCTTTCTTT	CASSPRGTGGMNTEAFF
-	-	TRBV29-1	TRBJ2-1	TGCAGCGCCGGGGACCCGCGGTCCGTTGAGCAGTTCTTC	CSAGDPRSVEQFF
-	-	TRBV6-5	TRBJ2-3	TGTGCCAGCAGTTACTCGTGGTCTGTCACAGATACGCAGTATTTT	CASSYSWSVTDTQYF
-	-	TRBV29-1	TRBJ1-2	TGCAGCGTTGGGGCAGGCTATGGCTACACCTTC	CSVGAGYGYTF
TRBD2	-	TRBV5-1	TRBJ2-5	TGCGCCAGCAGCTTGGGCGGGAGGACTCAAGAGACCCAGTACTTC	CASSLGGRTQETQYF
-	-	TRBV11-2	TRBJ1-5	TGTGCCAGCAGCTTAGGTCGGGACAATCAGCCCCAGCATTTT	CASSLGRDNQPQHF
-	-	TRBV5-4	TRBJ2-5	TGTGCCAGCAGCTTTTATGTGGAGGAGACCCAGTACTTC	CASSFYVEETQYF
-	-	TRBV19	TRBJ2-7	TGTGCCAGTAGGGGGAACTTCGAGCAGTACTTC	CASRGNFEQYF
-	-	TRBV6-5	TRBJ1-4	TGTGCCAGCAGTTACAGCCTTAATGAAAAACTGTTTTTT	CASSYSLNEKLFF
-	-	TRBV7-9	TRBJ2-5	TGTGCCAGCAGCTTAGTAGAGGAGGAGTACCAAGAGACCCAGTACTTC	CASSLVEEEYQETQYF
TRBD1	-	TRBV9	TRBJ1-1	TGTGCCAGCAGCGCGACAGGGGGTAGCACTGAAGCTTTCTTT	CASSATGGSTEAFF
-	-	TRBV4-2	TRBJ1-2	TGTGCCAGCAGCCAAGTTGTGGGGGGCTCCTCATATGGCTACACCTTC	CASSQVVGGSSYGYTF
-	-	TRBV6-2/TRBV6-3	TRBJ1-1	TGTGCCAGCAGTCAGACCCCTTCTAGAGCTTTCTTT	CASSQTPSRAFF
TRBD1	-	TRBV10-1	TRBJ2-7	TGCGCCAGCAGTTTAGAGCGTACAGGGGTGAGCGAGCAGTACTTC	CASSLERTGVSEQYF
-	-	TRBV12-3/TRBV12-4	TRBJ1-3	TGTGCCAGCGGGGCGGTGGCCGGAAACACCATATATTTT	CASGAVAGNTIYF
TRBD2	-	TRBV4-3	TRBJ2-7	TGCGCCAGCAGCCAGACTAGCGGGAGAGGTTTCGAGCAGTACTTC	CASSQTSGRGFEQYF
-	-	TRBV6-2/TRBV6-3	TRBJ2-5	TGTGCCAGCAGACCTAGTGGTGGGGGATCGGCGTCCCAGTACTTC	CASRPSGGGSASQYF
-	-	TRBV11-2	TRBJ2-3	TGTGCCAGCAGCTTAGATGGGTACACAGATACGCAGTATTTT	CASSLDGYTDTQYF
-	once	TRBV29-1	TRBJ1-3	TGCAGCGTTGAAGGGAGAAGTGGAAACACCATATATTTT	CSVEGRSGNTIYF
TRBD1	few	TRBV30	TRBJ1-5	TGTGCCTGGAGTTACTATACCTCCGGGACAGGGGCGGACCTTCAGCCCCAGCATTTT	CAWSYYTSGTGADLQPQHF
-	-	TRBV5-1	TRBJ1-2	TGCGCCAGCAGCTTGGAGGCCAGCCTTAGCGGCTACACCTTC	CASSLEASLSGYTF
-	few	TRBV7-2	TRBJ1-2	TGTGCCAGCAGGTCCCCCACCTCCAACTATGGCTACACCTTC	CASRSPTSNYGYTF
-	-	TRBV6-5	TRBJ1-1	TGTGCCAGCAACACCCCCCCCGGGACCGAGGGGGGAACTTTCTTT	CASNTPPGTEGGTFF
-	-	TRBV2	TRBJ1-2	TGTGCCAGCAGTCCACGAAGGGTGAAGAACTATGGCTACACCTTC	CASSPRRVKNYGYTF
TRBD1	-	TRBV9	TRBJ2-1	TGTGCCAGCAGCGATGACAGGGGCCCCTACAATGAGCAGTTCTTC	CASSDDRGPYNEQFF
-	-	TRBV7-9	TRBJ2-7	TGTGCCAGCAGCTTAGAAACCTACGAGCAGTACTTC	CASSLETYEQYF
-	-	TRBV18	TRBJ2-7	TGTGCCAGCTCACCAGGAATTACCTACGAGCAGTACTTC	CASSPGITYEQYF
-	once	TRBV6-5	TRBJ2-5	TGTGCCAGCAGCCCGACCAGGAAGGCGACCCAGTACTTC	CASSPTRKATQYF
-	few	TRBV7-2	TRBJ1-6	TGTGCCAGCAGCTTATATAAGGATTCACCCCTCCACTTT	CASSLYKDSPLHF
-	-	TRBV7-2	TRBJ1-4	TGTGCCAGCAGCTTAGGAGGACGGAGGAATGAAAAACTGTTTTTT	CASSLGGRRNEKLFF
-	-	TRBV7-2	TRBJ1-2	TGTGCCAGCAGCTCGCCCCCTAACTATGGCTACACCTTC	CASSSPPNYGYTF
-	-	TRBV19	TRBJ1-2	TGTGCCAGTAGTATGGAGGGTATTTGGGGAGGAAGCCATGGCTACACCTTC	CASSMEGIWGGSHGYTF
-	-	TRBV2	TRBJ2-1	TGTGCCAGCAGTCTACAGGGTAACTACAATGAGCAGTTCTTC	CASSLQGNYNEQFF
TRBD2	few	TRBV19	TRBJ2-7	TGTGCCAGTAGTATTCTAGCGGGACCCTACGAGCAGTACTTC	CASSILAGPYEQYF
-	-	TRBV12-3/TRBV12-4	TRBJ1-5	TGTGCCAGCAGTTTCAGAAGCAATCAGCCCCAGCATTTT	CASSFRSNQPQHF
-	-	TRBV27	TRBJ2-7	TGTGCCAGCAGTCCTAGGTCCGGGACATTCGAGCAGTACTTC	CASSPRSGTFEQYF
TRBD1	-	TRBV6-5	TRBJ2-7	TGTGCCAGCAGTTCTACAGGGGTCGGTACTCGAGAGCAGTACTTC	CASSSTGVGTREQYF
TRBD1	-	TRBV25-1	TRBJ1-1	TGTGCCAGCAGTGCGGGGACAGGGAGGAGAACTGAAGCTTTCTTT	CASSAGTGRRTEAFF
TRBD1	-	TRBV5-1	TRBJ1-2	TGCGCCAGCAGCCAGGACAGGGAGGTTGGCTACACCTTC	CASSQDREVGYTF
-	-	TRBV2	TRBJ1-1	TGTGCCAGCAGCCCTATTGGAGACACTGAAGCTTTCTTT	CASSPIGDTEAFF
-	-	TRBV19	TRBJ1-6	TGTGCCAGTAGTCCGGGTGCCCATTCACCCCTCCACTTT	CASSPGAHSPLHF
TRBD1	-	TRBV7-9	TRBJ1-1	TGTGCCAGCAGCTCGACAGGGGGGGCTGAAGCTTTCTTT	CASSSTGGAEAFF
-	once	TRBV10-1	TRBJ2-3	TGCGCCAGCAAAGACGGGGGTGACACAGATACGCAGTATTTT	CASKDGGDTDTQYF
TRBD2	-	TRBV18	TRBJ2-3	TGTGCCAGCTCACCCACTAGCGGCACAGATACGCAGTATTTT	CASSPTSGTDTQYF
TRBD1	-	TRBV7-9	TRBJ1-3	TGTGCCAGCAGCTCTAGGAGGGACAGTGCGGACACCATATATTTT	CASSSRRDSADTIYF
-	-	TRBV7-9	TRBJ2-7	TGTGCCAGCAGCTTATGGCGGAACTACGAGCAGTACTTC	CASSLWRNYEQYF
-	-	TRBV5-4	TRBJ1-2	TGTGCCAGCAGCTTATCGGTGACGCTAGGACCGAACTATGGCTACACCTTC	CASSLSVTLGPNYGYTF
-	-	TRBV2	TRBJ1-5	TGTGCCAGCAGTCTGACGCGTGGCCACAATCAGCCCCAGCATTTT	CASSLTRGHNQPQHF
TRBD1	-	TRBV7-3	TRBJ1-1	TGTGCCAGCAGCCAGGGGGGAAAAAACACTGAAGCTTTCTTT	CASSQGGKNTEAFF
-	-	TRBV12-3/TRBV12-4	TRBJ1-2	TGTGCCAGCAGTTTGGGGGGCGGCTATGGCTACACCTTC	CASSLGGGYGYTF
TRBD2	-	TRBV7-6	TRBJ2-1	TGTGCCAGCAGCTTAGGCGGGGGACGCTACAATGAGCAGTTCTTC	CASSLGGGRYNEQFF
-	-	TRBV7-8	TRBJ1-2	TGTGCCAGCAGCCCGGACGGCGTGTCCTATGGCTACACCTTC	CASSPDGVSYGYTF
-	few	TRBV25-1	TRBJ1-6	TGTGCCAGCAGTAAACAAGCTTATAATTCACCCCTCCACTTT	CASSKQAYNSPLHF
-	-	TRBV10-2	TRBJ1-5	TGCGCCAGCAGTGTTTGGGGGGAGGGTAGCAATCAGCCCCAGCATTTT	CASSVWGEGSNQPQHF
-	-	TRBV27	TRBJ2-1	TGTGCCAGCAGTTTCGCTCCTGATTACAATGAGCAGTTCTTC	CASSFAPDYNEQFF
-	-	TRBV7-6	TRBJ2-3	TGTGCCAGCAGCTTAGCGCGAAGAGAGGGAGATACGCAGTATTTT	CASSLARREGDTQYF
-	-	TRBV7-9	TRBJ2-3	TGTGCCAGCAGCGCGGGGACCATTCCAGGCACAGATACGCAGTATTTT	CASSAGTIPGTDTQYF